This T cell receptor (beta chain) was obtained from a study of shared clonotypes between healthy human individuals. Germline-derived CDR1 and CDR2 are MGHDK and SYGVNS. CDR3 length: 12 amino acids. V was trimmed by 3 bases and J by 4 bases, leaving 6 bases between them. Details on this clone: What it binds is unknown.

Replicate PCRs run on sorted subsets employed approximately 0.2 ug DNA, approximately 30,000 T cell genomes. Only in-frame clones appear in the TCRdb table, and some are missing; sequencing was by immunoSEQ multiplex PCR. This sample has 1 million to 1.3 million clones, with around three quarters found just once. Study-level findings and limits: About 5% was the fraction of naive CD4 clonotypes found shared across a few donors.

The sequence derives from a man in his late teens or twenties in good health. Some clones in this sample may be carry-over from other donors' samples. This chain connects TRBV25-1 to TRBJ1-2; no firm D call. Material: memory CD4+ T cells from PBMCs. This sample's subset: CD45RA-negative fraction. CDR3 DNA sequence: TGTGCCAGCAGTGACAGGCCCTATGGCTACACCTTC. It specifies CASSDRPYGYTF.